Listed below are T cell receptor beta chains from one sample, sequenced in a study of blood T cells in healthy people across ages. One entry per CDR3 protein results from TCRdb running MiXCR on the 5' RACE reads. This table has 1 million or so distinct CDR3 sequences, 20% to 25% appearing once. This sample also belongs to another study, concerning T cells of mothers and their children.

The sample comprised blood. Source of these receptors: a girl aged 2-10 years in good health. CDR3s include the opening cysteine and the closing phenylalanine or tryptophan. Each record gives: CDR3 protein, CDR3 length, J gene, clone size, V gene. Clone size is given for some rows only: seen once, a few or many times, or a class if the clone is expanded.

CSVEGGSGRFHNEQFF,16,TRBJ2-1,.,TRBV29-1
CASSPIGVVYGYTF,14,TRBJ1-2,.,TRBV7-9
CASSLAYAAYNGQFF,15,TRBJ2-1,.,TRBV11-2
CSAQRGDSSSYEQYF,15,.,few,TRBV20-1
CASSDPGLAGLVPYEQYF,18,TRBJ2-7,few,TRBV6-4
CASSFPRQGLETQYF,15,.,.,TRBV28
CASSQGTVEQYF,12,TRBJ2-7,few,TRBV7-2
CASSVNREAPGANVLTF,17,TRBJ2-6,few,TRBV9
CASSLFGEDRGKETQYF,17,TRBJ2-5,.,TRBV11-2
CASSQDQQGVALHF,14,TRBJ1-6,few,TRBV4-2
CASRARGQNQPQHF,14,TRBJ1-5,many,TRBV2
CASSLGPKETQYF,13,TRBJ2-5,many,TRBV13
CASSRGKGIDSPLHF,15,TRBJ1-6,.,TRBV5-6
CASSVGVSGNTIYF,14,TRBJ1-3,many,TRBV27
CASSVGEGYYGYTF,14,TRBJ1-2,.,TRBV9
CASTQGRGRAETQYF,15,TRBJ2-5,.,TRBV7-8
CASSSRGTSFTGELFF,16,TRBJ2-2,.,TRBV7-9
CASSEGVAGFFQYF,14,TRBJ2-4,few,TRBV6-1
CASSGSIVHEQFF,13,TRBJ2-1,few,TRBV6-1
CSARDPRVGEQYF,13,TRBJ2-7,.,TRBV20-1